This is a list of T cell receptor beta chains from one sample in a study of T cell responses to AZD1222 COVID-19 vaccine. TCRdb keeps only in-frame clones here, not all; method: immunoSEQ multiplex PCR. This table has 95,000 to 150,000 clones, roughly 90% appearing once. The sample in question was peripheral blood, obtained on day 0 of AZD1222 vaccination. The receptor set was obtained from an adult in good health. Each CDR3 is given with its conserved first and last residue. A D gene is named only where the DNA matches it firmly. Rows give clone size only sometimes, using once, few, many, or a class for an expanded clone.

clone size	V gene	J gene	D gene	CDR3 DNA	CDR3 protein
few	TRBV28	TRBJ2-3	-	TGTGCCAGCAGTTTAAAGAGCACAGATACGCAGTATTTT	CASSLKSTDTQYF
-	TRBV6-5	TRBJ1-3	-	TGTGCGAGCGATGGTGGAAACACCATATATTTT	CASDGGNTIYF
-	TRBV7-3	TRBJ1-1	-	TGTGCCAGCAGCTTAGTCGTGAACACTGAAGCTTTCTTT	CASSLVVNTEAFF
-	TRBV30	TRBJ2-7	TRBD1	TGTGCCTGGCGGTGGGACAGCTACGAGCAGTACTTC	CAWRWDSYEQYF
-	TRBV11-2	TRBJ1-1	-	TGTGCCAGCAGCTTGTCGGACAGTCCGAACACTGAAGCTTTCTTT	CASSLSDSPNTEAFF
-	TRBV30	TRBJ1-2	-	TGTGCCTGGAGTGTTCCCGGGGGTCATTTGGGCTACACCTTC	CAWSVPGGHLGYTF
-	TRBV6-6	TRBJ1-3	-	TGTGCCAGCAGTTACTCCAGACTCGTCGGAAACACCATATATTTT	CASSYSRLVGNTIYF
few	TRBV11-2	TRBJ2-7	TRBD2	TGTGCCAGCACCTTCGGGGGGGACGAGCAGTACTTC	CASTFGGDEQYF
-	TRBV30	TRBJ2-1	TRBD1	TGTGCCTGGAAAGGACAGGGTATCAATGAGCAGTTCTTC	CAWKGQGINEQFF
-	TRBV6-4	TRBJ1-5	-	TGTGCCAGCAGCCCCGATGGTGGAGGGGTCAATCAGCCCCAGCATTTT	CASSPDGGGVNQPQHF
-	TRBV25-1	TRBJ1-3	-	TGTGCCAGCAGTGAATGGGGGCGAGGCAGCTCTGGAAACACCATATATTTT	CASSEWGRGSSGNTIYF
-	TRBV27	TRBJ1-5	TRBD1	TGTGCCAGCAGTTTATCGGGGACAGGGGGCATCCAGCCCCAGCATTTT	CASSLSGTGGIQPQHF
-	TRBV21-1	TRBJ1-4	-	TGTGCCAGCAGCAAGGAAACAGGGGGTAGCCCTGCTAATGAAAAACTGTTTTTT	CASSKETGGSPANEKLFF
-	TRBV25-1	TRBJ2-2	TRBD2	TGTGCCAGCAGTGCCTCCCGGGGGGTCGGGACCGGGGAGCTGTTTTTT	CASSASRGVGTGELFF
-	TRBV27	TRBJ2-3	TRBD2	TGTGCCAGCAAGCGACTAGCGGGTGCCTCTAGCACAGATACGCAGTATTTT	CASKRLAGASSTDTQYF
-	TRBV5-1	TRBJ2-3	-	TGCGCCAGCAGCTTGTTACAGGACACAGATACGCAGTATTTT	CASSLLQDTDTQYF
-	TRBV5-4	TRBJ2-5	TRBD2	TGTGCCAGCAGCTTGGGCGGGAGGCAGCAAGAGACCCAGTACTTC	CASSLGGRQQETQYF
-	TRBV5-1	TRBJ1-1	-	TGCGCCAGCAGCTTTTACCCAGGGTGGGGCACTGAAGCTTTCTTT	CASSFYPGWGTEAFF
-	TRBV15	TRBJ1-6	-	TGTGCCACCAGCAGAGACAGACAAAATTCACCCCTCCACTTT	CATSRDRQNSPLHF
-	TRBV18	TRBJ1-2	TRBD1	TGTGCCAGCACCGACAGGGGGGATGGCTACACCTTC	CASTDRGDGYTF
-	TRBV7-9	TRBJ1-1	-	TGTGCCAGCAGTCATTCTACTGAGATCACTGAAGCTTTCTTT	CASSHSTEITEAFF
-	TRBV6-4	TRBJ2-3	TRBD2	TGTGCCAGCAGTGATCTAGCGGGACACACAGATACGCAGTATTTT	CASSDLAGHTDTQYF
-	TRBV6-5	TRBJ2-7	-	TGTGCCAGCAGTAACTACTACCACGAGCAGTACTTC	CASSNYYHEQYF
-	TRBV19	TRBJ1-3	-	TGTGCCAGTAGTACCCGGTCCGGGTTTGGAAACACCATATATTTT	CASSTRSGFGNTIYF
-	TRBV19	TRBJ1-6	TRBD1	TGTGCCAGTACCCCCGGGAGGGGACAGGGACATAATTCACCCCTCCACTTT	CASTPGRGQGHNSPLHF
-	TRBV7-8	TRBJ2-7	TRBD2	TGTGCCAGCAGCTTCGCCCTAGCGGGACGCTCCTACGAGCAGTACTTC	CASSFALAGRSYEQYF
-	TRBV2	TRBJ2-6	-	TGTGCCAGCAAGGTCTCTGGGGCCAACGTCCTGACTTTC	CASKVSGANVLTF
-	TRBV7-8	TRBJ1-2	-	TGTGCCAGCAGCGCAGGGTATGGTGGAGACTATGGCTACACCTTC	CASSAGYGGDYGYTF
-	TRBV19	TRBJ1-1	TRBD1	TGTGCCAGTACCCAAAACAGGGGGCGCGTAGCCCCTGAAGCTTTCTTT	CASTQNRGRVAPEAFF
-	TRBV11-3	TRBJ2-3	TRBD2	TGTGCCAGCAGCCCCAAGCGGGGGAGTGATACGCAGTATTTT	CASSPKRGSDTQYF
once	TRBV7-6	TRBJ2-2	-	TGTGCCAGCAGCTTAGCCCCGAGATACACCGGGGAGCTGTTTTTT	CASSLAPRYTGELFF
-	TRBV2	TRBJ1-4	-	TGTGCCAGCATACGGGGGGGCGGCCTGGAAAAACTGTTTTTT	CASIRGGGLEKLFF
once	TRBV2	TRBJ2-6	-	TGTGCCAGTAAACAGTCATCTGGGGCCAACGTCCTGACTTTC	CASKQSSGANVLTF
-	TRBV18	TRBJ2-1	TRBD1	TGTGCCAGCTCACCACGGGACAGGGCGTCCAATGAGCAGTTCTTC	CASSPRDRASNEQFF
few	TRBV11-2	TRBJ2-4	-	TGTGCCAGCAGCGCGTTGGGAGTGAGGGGCATTCAGTACTTC	CASSALGVRGIQYF
-	TRBV11-3	TRBJ1-3	-	TGTGCCAGCAGCTTTGGCTCTGGAAACACCATATATTTT	CASSFGSGNTIYF
-	TRBV5-1	TRBJ1-5	-	TGCGCCAGCAGCGCCGGGGAAGCTCAGCCCCAGCATTTT	CASSAGEAQPQHF
-	TRBV7-9	TRBJ2-7	TRBD1	TGTGCCAGCAGCGGGACAGGGGTGACCTACGAGCAGTACTTC	CASSGTGVTYEQYF
-	TRBV3-1/TRBV3-2	TRBJ1-2	-	TGTGCCAGCAGCCCCCACCTTGAGGCCTATGGCTACACCTTC	CASSPHLEAYGYTF
-	TRBV20-1	TRBJ1-2	-	TGCAGTGCCCGTACACGGTATGGCTACACCTTC	CSARTRYGYTF
-	TRBV7-9	TRBJ1-1	-	TGTGCCAGCAGCTTAGGTTGGGGGAGAGAAGCTTTCTTT	CASSLGWGREAFF
once	TRBV6-5	TRBJ2-5	-	TGTGCCAGCAGTTACTCGGGGCTACAACAAGAGACCCAGTACTTC	CASSYSGLQQETQYF
-	TRBV10-1	TRBJ1-2	-	TGCGCCAGCAGTGATAGGCGTCAGTTATATGGCTACACCTTC	CASSDRRQLYGYTF
-	TRBV2	TRBJ1-1	-	TGTGCCAGCAGTCAAGAGTCGGGGGGGCGCACTGAAGCTTTCTTT	CASSQESGGRTEAFF
-	TRBV2	TRBJ1-1	-	TGTGCCAGCAGTACCGGGACAAGGAACACTGAAGCTTTCTTT	CASSTGTRNTEAFF
-	TRBV6-5	TRBJ2-7	TRBD2	TGTGCCAGCAGTTACTCGATCCTAGCGGGGCTTGAGCAGTACTTC	CASSYSILAGLEQYF
-	TRBV7-9	TRBJ1-2	-	TGTGCCAGCAGCTTAAGCAGAACCAACTATGGCTACACCTTC	CASSLSRTNYGYTF
-	TRBV30	TRBJ1-5	TRBD1	TGTGCCTGGAGTACAGGGGGCGCGTTTCAGCCCCAGCATTTT	CAWSTGGAFQPQHF
-	TRBV7-3	TRBJ2-1	-	TGTGCCAGCAGCTCTCGCTCCGGGGGCGATGAGCAGTTCTTC	CASSSRSGGDEQFF
-	TRBV19	TRBJ1-5	-	TGTGCCAGTACCCCTGGGGACTTATGGGGCAATCAGCCCCAGCATTTT	CASTPGDLWGNQPQHF